The present entry profiles one T cell receptor beta chain with its context. No cognate antigen has been identified for it. Per-base quality was not reported, and no clone a single base away is much larger than it. The immunoSEQ Assay, a bias-controlled multiplex PCR, was used to amplify TCRbeta CDR3 regions from genomic DNA. Per the authors' processing: Nucleated cell counts per sample were estimated from amplification of reference gene primers within the assay. To quantify the absolute abundance of each unique TCRbeta CDR3 rearrangement, sequence reads were collapsed and filtered. For each sample, productive Simpson clonality was calculated as the square root of Simpson's diversity index across productive rearrangements. The table comes from immuneACCESS by way of TCRdb, which keeps in-frame sequences with V and J called. Part of the clones is missing from these tables; in studies checked, under half for an unresolved V gene and the rest for unknown reasons. V and J calls plus clone size are reproduced from that table; the DNA served to infer D and trimming. This sample has around 30,000 clones in its table, and under 80% of those were observed once. The top ten clonotypes cover 6.5% to 10% of the sample.

Each collaborating institution followed its own protocols to collect whole blood in K2EDTA tubes. For TCRbeta analysis, collaborator samples were shipped as frozen whole blood, as isolated PBMCs, or as DNA extracted from either sample type. The data stem from a study of blood T cell repertoires in COVID-19 (dated by TCRdb to about 2020). About the full investigation: Samples covering the acute and convalescent phases of COVID-19 were provided by collaborators in the United States, Italy and Spain. The samples were drawn from two sources: the first 160 participants of the ongoing ImmuneRACE study, and 1,200 or so subjects contributed by 6 global collaborators. Where available, HLA class I and class II types were obtained from metadata supplied by the sample provider rather than from assay-based typing. Nearly every sample came with metadata listing a de-identified subject ID, COVID-19 status, age in years and sex. The prospective study material was composed of cDNA or gDNA derived from T cells, B-cell-depleted T cells, or PBMCs. The dataset comprised deeply sampled blood TCRbeta repertoires from subjects exposed to, actively infected with, or recovered from COVID-19. The repertoires were released in a freely available public database intended as a resource for research on the immune response to SARS-CoV-2.

Overall results and qualifications from the work: Clinical and demographic metadata were provided uncurated, with the amount varying by source and participant.

The sequence was collected from a woman aged 70-85 years with active or convalescent COVID-19. Sequencing input: peripheral blood.

The sequenced DNA is TGTGCCAGCAGTTACACTTCAGGGGATGGCTACACCTTC. This encodes CASSYTSGDGYTF. Recombination joined TRBV6-5 with TRBJ1-2; TRBD1 could be the D gene, as 6 bases match. The CDR3 numbers 13 residues from cysteine through phenylalanine. Only CDR3 DNA remains: 39 bases, in frame from the first base. The junction carries 10 bases between V and J, which are trimmed by 2 bases and 6 bases respectively. CDR1 and CDR2 were assigned from the germline V gene as MNHEY and SVGAGI.